These 18 T cell receptor beta chains originate from one sample sequenced in a study of T cells after yellow fever vaccination. TCRdb re-analysed the 5' RACE reads in MiXCR, keeping a single row per CDR3 protein. The sample includes under 300,000 distinct CDR3 sequences, about 7.1% of them seen just once. The sample was CD4+ T cells sorted from PBMCs, taken 15 days after the yellow fever booster vaccination. All receptors derive from a man younger than 45 who received the YFV17D yellow fever vaccine.

This clonotype was recorded a few times. This chain joins TRBV30 and TRBJ2-1; either TRBD1 or TRBD2 may supply D (5 bases each). Germline CDR1 is GTSNPN and CDR2 is SVGIG (reference sequence). The CDR3 sequence is 12 residues long. The V and J ends lost 6 bases and 4 bases respectively, with 10 bases between them. The CDR3 loop reads CACHGTYNEQFF. Written as DNA, the CDR3 is TGTGCCTGCCACGGGACGTACAATGAGCAGTTCTTC.

At least ten counts were recorded for this clonotype. The germline gene is not matched at one end of the junction; a read error may be the cause. The chain joins TRBV6-5 to TRBJ2-5; 7 bases match TRBD2. Germline V gene sequence: CDR1 MNHEY, CDR2 SVGAGI. The CDR3 is made up of 16 amino acids. The CDR3 sequence: CASSYSHKWGGETQYF. The CDR3 coding sequence is TGTGCCAGCAGCTACTCACACAAATGGGGGGGGGAGACCCAGTACTTC.

This clonotype was counted only a few times. This chain links TRBV7-7 with TRBJ1-5; the D is unclear. The CDR3 is made up of 16 amino acids. V lost 5 bases and J 2 bases, leaving 16 bases between the germline ends. Looked up from germline, CDR1 is SSHAT and CDR2 is FNYEAQ (reference sequence). The CDR3 DNA is TGTGCCAGCAGCCCACTGGGCGGCCTTGGCAATCAGCCCCAGCATTTT. It specifies CASSPLGGLGNQPQHF.

This clonotype was counted at least ten times. The V gene is TRBV14, the J gene TRBJ2-7, with D tentatively TRBD1 or TRBD2 (6 bases each). This CDR3 has 14 amino acids. Between the trimmed V and J ends, which lost 2 bases and 8 bases, there was a span of 16 bases. The germline V gene has CDR1 SGHDN and CDR2 FVKESK. The CDR3 sequence: CASSQPGAGGQQYF. The CDR3 DNA reads as TGTGCCAGCAGCCAACCAGGGGCCGGGGGTCAGCAGTACTTC.

This clonotype has ten or more counts. This chain uses TRBV7-2 with TRBJ2-7, with 9 bases aligning to TRBD1. There are 14 residues in the CDR3. V lost 5 bases to trimming and J lost 5 bases; unmatched junction nucleotides: 7. Germline V gene lookup returns CDR1 SGHTA and CDR2 FQGNSA. The CDR3 reads CASSPRDRVHEQYF. In nucleotides, the CDR3 is TGTGCCAGCAGCCCACGGGACAGGGTCCACGAGCAGTACTTC.

The chain combines TRBV10-3 with TRBJ2-1; 8 bases map to TRBD2. CDR1 and CDR2 (germline): ENHRY, SYGVKD. The CDR3 is made up of 15 amino acids. The ends lost 4 bases at V and 6 bases at J; junction bases unmatched: 8. DNA for the CDR3: TGTGCCATCAGTGTGGGTCGGGAGGGCCCCAATGAGCAGTTCTTC. Amino acid sequence: CAISVGREGPNEQFF.

There are a few counts of this clonotype. The genes are TRBV5-1 and TRBJ2-3, with D possibly matching TRBD2 (6 bases). The CDR3 runs to 16 residues. V was pared by 0 bases and J by 4 bases, with 15 bases between. Germline CDR1 is SGHRS and CDR2 is YFSETQ. The CDR3 region has the DNA TGCGCCAGCAGCTTGGGTCTCGGGAGTGGGGCAGATACGCAGTATTTT. It specifies CASSLGLGSGADTQYF.

About this clonotype itself: A much larger clone differs by one base, so this may be a read error. This chain joins TRBV20-1 and TRBJ2-1; 7 positions match TRBD2. The CDR3 sequence is 14 residues long. Germline CDR1 reads DFQATT; CDR2 reads SNEGSKA (reference sequence). The CDR3 here is CRASFQRESHEQFF. The CDR3 DNA sequence: TGCAGGGCTAGTTTTCAGCGGGAATCCCATGAGCAGTTCTTC.

In its sample, this clonotype was seen many times. V gene TRBV2 combines with J gene TRBJ2-3; 12 bases agree with TRBD2. The CDR3 extends over 16 amino acids. The J segment lost 0 bases and the V segment lost 6 bases, leaving 4 bases of the junction unmatched. Germline V lookup: CDR1 SNHLY, CDR2 FYNNEI. This chain's CDR3 is CASRETSGSSTDTQYF. As DNA, the CDR3 is TGTGCCAGCAGAGAGACTAGCGGGAGTAGCACAGATACGCAGTATTTT.

This clonotype occurred many times. The chain recombines TRBV3-1 with TRBJ1-6; a possible D gene is TRBD1 (6 bases). The germline V and J ends were trimmed by 1 base and 9 bases, with 10 bases remaining between them. CDR3 size: 14 residues. Germline CDR1 LGHDT, CDR2 YNNKEL (reference sequence). DNA for the CDR3: TGTGCCAGCAGCCAAGTGGGGGGCGCTTCACCCCTCCACTTT. Amino acids: CASSQVGGASPLHF.

The chain links TRBV24-1 to TRBJ2-5; 10 nucleotides align to TRBD2. After removal of 4 bases from V and 4 bases from J, the junction contained 2 bases not matched to a gene. From germline, CDR1 is KGHDR and CDR2 SFDVKD. CDR3 size: 14 residues. CDR3 region: CATSESGRGETQYF. DNA of the CDR3: TGTGCCACCAGTGAGAGCGGGAGGGGAGAGACCCAGTACTTC.

This clonotype was counted at least ten times. V gene TRBV10-3 combines with J gene TRBJ1-6; D is unresolved. From germline, CDR1 is ENHRY and CDR2 SYGVKD. With 0 bases removed from V and 0 bases from J, the gap between germline ends came to 12 bases. CDR3 length: 18 amino acids. CDR3: CAISESGTYSSYNSPLHF. The CDR3 region has the DNA TGTGCCATCAGTGAGTCAGGAACCTATAGCTCCTATAATTCACCCCTCCACTTT.

This clonotype was found a few times. The chain carries TRBV2 and TRBJ2-3, with 8 bases lining up with TRBD2. CDR3 length: 14 residues. Per germline, CDR1 SNHLY and CDR2 FYNNEI. V was pared by 10 bases and J by 8 bases, with 14 bases of the junction left unmatched. CDR3 amino acids: CANTNLPGLATQYF. As DNA, the CDR3 is TGTGCCAACACCAATTTACCCGGACTAGCTACGCAGTATTTT. The entire variable domain, with the rest obtained from reference TRBV2 and TRBJ2-3, is as follows: EPEVTQTPSHQVTQMGQEVILRCVPISNHLYFYWYRQILGQKVEFLVSFYNNEISEKSEIFDDQFSVERPDGSNFTLKIRSTKLEDSAMYFCANTNLPGLATQYFGPGTRLTVL.

CDR3 nucleotides: TGCGCCAGCAGCTTGGGGACGGGAGGGGTCGTCTACAATGAGCAGTTCTTC. Amino acid sequence: CASSLGTGGVVYNEQFF. The V gene is TRBV5-1, the J gene TRBJ2-1, with 8 bases lining up with TRBD2. Germline-derived CDR1 and CDR2 are SGHRS and YFSETQ. The ends lost 0 bases at V and 3 bases at J; junction bases unmatched: 8. This CDR3 is built from 17 residues. Complete variable domain (other parts from reference TRBV5-1 and TRBJ2-1): KAGVTQTPRYLIKTRGQQVTLSCSPISGHRSVSWYQQTPGQGLQFLFEYFSETQRNKGNFPGRFSGRQFSNSRSEMNVSTLELGDSALYLCASSLGTGGVVYNEQFFGPGTRLTVL.

The chain recombines TRBV7-2 with TRBJ2-1; either TRBD1 or TRBD2 may fit D (5 bases each). The CDR3 is 14 residues long. The ends were cut back, 4 bases at V and 2 bases at J, with 9 bases in the middle. CDR1 SGHTA and CDR2 FQGNSA come from the germline V gene. CDR3 nucleotides: TGTGCCAGCAGCTCAGGGAGTACCTACAATGAGCAGTTCTTC. It encodes CASSSGSTYNEQFF.

The sample holds a few counts of this clonotype. V gene TRBV6-1 combines with J gene TRBJ2-4; D is unresolved. This CDR3 comprises 16 residues. With 5 bases removed from V and 0 bases from J, the gap between germline ends came to 14 bases. Germline V gene sequence: CDR1 MNHNS, CDR2 SASEGT. CDR3 loop: CASSTWTGLAKNIQYF. The CDR3 nucleotides are TGTGCCAGCAGTACATGGACGGGCCTAGCCAAAAACATTCAGTACTTC.

This clonotype was recorded at least ten times. The chain uses TRBV11-3 and TRBJ2-1; D perhaps matches TRBD2 (5 bases). With 1 base removed from V and 10 bases from J, the gap between germline ends came to 11 bases. This CDR3 is built from 13 residues. Germline V gene data show CDR1 as SGHNT and CDR2 as YENEEA. CDR3 sequence: CASSLGAGREQFF. Here the CDR3 DNA reads TGTGCCAGCAGCTTAGGCGCGGGCAGGGAGCAGTTCTTC.

There are a few counts of this clonotype. V is TRBV11-2 and J is TRBJ2-2; no reliable D call. CDR3 length equals 16 residues. Germline CDR1 and CDR2: SGHAT and FQNNGV. V dropped 6 bases and J dropped 8 bases, with 22 bases sitting between them. The CDR3 DNA reads as TGTGCCAGCAGTTCCCGAAGCCGAGGAACGAGGGGGGAGCTGTTTTTT. Translated: CASSSRSRGTRGELFF. The variable domain in full, with the rest retrieved from reference TRBV11-2 and TRBJ2-2, is EAGVAQSPRYKIIEKRQSVAFWCNPISGHATLYWYQQILGQGPKLLIQFQNNGVVDDSQLPKDRFSAERLKGVDSTLKIQPAKLEDSAVYLCASSSRSRGTRGELFFGEGSRLTVL.